Shown below are 21 T cell receptor beta chains from a single sample sequenced in a study of T cell responses to AZD1222 COVID-19 vaccine. Sequencing used immunoSEQ multiplex PCR; TCRdb keeps in-frame clones, though not all of them. The profile shows more than 95,000 clones, around nine tenths of them singletons. This specimen consisted of peripheral blood, obtained on day 0 of AZD1222 vaccination. The receptors were gathered from an adult in good health.

The chain combines TRBV5-1 with TRBJ1-4, with D perhaps TRBD1 (6 bases). This CDR3 is built from 13 residues. V was clipped by 2 bases and J by 6 bases, with 8 bases between them. CDR1 and CDR2 (germline): SGHRS, YFSETQ. The CDR3 protein is CASSFSGDEKLFF. The DNA of the CDR3 is TGCGCCAGCAGCTTCTCAGGGGATGAAAAACTGTTTTTT.

The rearrangement joins TRBV5-4 to TRBJ2-3; 7 bases fit TRBD2. The CDR3 sequence is 13 residues long. Germline CDR1 is SGHNT and CDR2 is YYREEE (reference sequence). After removal of 10 bases from V and 1 base from J, the junction contained 6 bases not matched to a gene. The chain's CDR3 is CAATLAGTDTQYF. CDR3 bases: TGTGCCGCGACCCTAGCGGGCACAGATACGCAGTATTTT.

This clone was seen a single time. This sample also contains other DNA sequences that code for the same CDR3. V usage is TRBV6-2 or TRBV6-3 and J usage is TRBJ2-1, with D tentatively TRBD2 (5 bases). V gave up 6 bases and J gave up 4 bases, with 7 bases separating them. CDR3 length: 12 residues. Germline CDR1 MNHEY, CDR2 SVGEGT. The CDR3 reads CASSTSYNEQFF. CDR3 nucleotides: TGTGCCAGCAGCACTAGTTACAATGAGCAGTTCTTC.

The CDR3: CASSPRGGPSTDTQYF. The CDR3 DNA reads as TGTGCCAGCAGCCCTAGGGGGGGTCCTAGCACAGATACGCAGTATTTT. The chain employs TRBV7-8 and TRBJ2-3; tentatively, D is TRBD2 (7 bases). V was trimmed by 5 bases and J by 0 bases, leaving 15 bases between them. Per the germline V gene, CDR1 is SGHVS and CDR2 is FQNEAQ. The CDR3 covers 16 residues.

This chain links TRBV7-8 with TRBJ2-3; TRBD1 aligns across 7 bases. The germline V gene has CDR1 SGHVS and CDR2 FQNEAQ. The CDR3 runs to 14 residues. V lost 3 bases and J lost 5; bases outside the gene matches: 5. CDR3: CASSFTGVGDTQYF. CDR3 nucleotides: TGTGCCAGCAGCTTCACAGGGGTAGGAGATACGCAGTATTTT. The entire variable domain, with the rest obtained from reference TRBV7-8 and TRBJ2-3, is as follows: GAGVSQSPRYKVAKRGQDVALRCDPISGHVSLFWYQQALGQGPEFLTYFQNEAQLDKSGLPSDRFFAERPEGSVSTLKIQRTQQEDSAVYLCASSFTGVGDTQYFGPGTRLTVL.

The gene calls are TRBV9 and TRBJ2-2, with D unclear. Trimming pared 2 bases from V and 1 base from J, leaving 12 bases between. CDR1 and CDR2 (germline): SGDLS, YYNGEE. The CDR3 totals 16 residues. As DNA, the CDR3 is TGTGCCAGCAGCGTTTCTGGTCGGATGAACACCGGGGAGCTGTTTTTT. It translates to CASSVSGRMNTGELFF. Full variable domain (outside the CDR3, taken from reference TRBV9 and TRBJ2-2): DSGVTQTPKHLITATGQRVTLRCSPRSGDLSVYWYQQSLDQGLQFLIQYYNGEERAKGNILERFSAQQFPDLHSELNLSSLELGDSALYFCASSVSGRMNTGELFFGEGSRLTVL.

This chain connects TRBV18 to TRBJ1-2; D call uncertain. CDR1 and CDR2 (germline): KGHSH, LQKENI. V shed 2 bases and J shed 4 bases, with 5 bases lying between them. The CDR3 is made up of 12 amino acids. The CDR3, as DNA: TGTGCCAGCTCACCAAACAGCTATGGCTACACCTTC. It codes for CASSPNSYGYTF.

The CDR3 loop reads CASNPPGGELFF. The CDR3 DNA follows: TGTGCCAGCAACCCCCCGGGCGGGGAGCTGTTTTTT. The gene calls are TRBV3-1 (or the pseudogene TRBV3-2) and TRBJ2-2; D is ambiguous. From germline, CDR1 is LGHDT and CDR2 YNNKEL (reference sequence). The CDR3 length is 12 residues. The germline V and J ends were trimmed by 7 bases and 7 bases, with 10 bases remaining between them.

This clone was observed once. The chain recombines TRBV5-1 with TRBJ2-2, with a possible D match to TRBD2 (6 bases). The germline V and J ends were trimmed by 4 bases and 1 base, with 11 bases remaining between them. This CDR3 has 15 amino acids. CDR1 and CDR2 from the germline V gene are SGHRS and YFSETQ. As DNA, the CDR3 is TGCGCCAGCAGCCTAGTGCGGGGGAACACCGGGGAGCTGTTTTTT. Translating gives CASSLVRGNTGELFF. Full variable domain (remainder filled in from reference TRBV5-1 and TRBJ2-2): KAGVTQTPRYLIKTRGQQVTLSCSPISGHRSVSWYQQTPGQGLQFLFEYFSETQRNKGNFPGRFSGRQFSNSRSEMNVSTLELGDSALYLCASSLVRGNTGELFFGEGSRLTVL.

The chain carries TRBV13 and TRBJ1-2; a weak D match, TRBD1 (5 bases). Deletions cut 3 bases from V and 4 bases from J, with 9 bases between. Germline values: CDR1 PRHDT, CDR2 FYEKMQ (reference sequence). CDR3 length equals 13 residues. The CDR3 DNA sequence: TGTGCCAGCAGCTTGGGGACCTCCTATGGCTACACCTTC. Protein sequence: CASSLGTSYGYTF. The full variable domain, rest sourced from reference TRBV13 and TRBJ1-2, is AAGVIQSPRHLIKEKRETATLKCYPIPRHDTVYWYQQGPGQDPQFLISFYEKMQSDKGSIPDRFSAQQFSDYHSELNMSSLELGDSALYFCASSLGTSYGYTFGSGTRLTVV.

The chain links TRBV10-3 to TRBJ2-5; 7 bases align to TRBD2. Germline CDR1 and CDR2: ENHRY and SYGVKD. The CDR3 length is 17 residues. The V gene end was trimmed by 2 bases and the J gene end by 0 bases; junction bases not matched to a gene: 9. The CDR3 DNA follows: TGTGCCATCAGTGAGGGGCGCGGGAGAGGGGACCAAGAGACCCAGTACTTC. This encodes CAISEGRGRGDQETQYF.

This chain uses TRBV28 with TRBJ1-1, with TRBD1 identical over 11 bases. Germline V gene sequence: CDR1 MDHEN, CDR2 SYDVKM. With V trimmed by 5 bases and J by 5 bases, 7 bases remained unmatched. The CDR3 covers 15 residues. In DNA, the CDR3 is TGTGCCAGCAGTACCACAGGGACAGGGGGGACTGAAGCTTTCTTT. Amino acid sequence: CASSTTGTGGTEAFF.

V and J are TRBV6-5 and TRBJ1-3, with D uncertain. The CDR3 is 16 residues long. Germline V gives CDR1 MNHEY, CDR2 SVGAGI. Trimming took off 0 bases at V and 0 bases at J, with 9 bases between the two ends. The CDR3 nucleotides are TGTGCCAGCAGTTACTCCTGGGCAGACTCTGGAAACACCATATATTTT. It codes for CASSYSWADSGNTIYF.

This clone was detected only once. V is TRBV4-3 and J is TRBJ2-1; the D is unclear. The CDR3 spans 13 residues. Trimming cost V 2 bases and J 4 bases, with 6 bases left between them. Germline CDR1 LGHNA, CDR2 YSLEER. The CDR3 region has the DNA TGCGCCAGCAGCCAAAACCCGTACAATGAGCAGTTCTTC. This gives the protein CASSQNPYNEQFF.

The chain carries TRBV28 and TRBJ1-5, with 7 bases lining up with TRBD1. The CDR3 is made up of 14 amino acids. From germline, CDR1 is MDHEN and CDR2 SYDVKM. V lost 5 bases to trimming and J lost 2 bases; unmatched junction nucleotides: 3. DNA of the CDR3: TGTGCCAGCAGTCACAGGGGACGCAATCAGCCCCAGCATTTT. Protein: CASSHRGRNQPQHF.

This clone came up once. CDR3 sequence: CASSPADFNSGNTIYF. CDR3 DNA sequence: TGTGCCAGCAGCCCGGCAGACTTCAACTCTGGAAACACCATATATTTT. The rearrangement links TRBV28 to TRBJ1-3; D remains unclear. Deletions cut 6 bases from V and 0 bases from J, with 15 bases between. CDR1 and CDR2 (germline): MDHEN, SYDVKM. The CDR3 consists of 16 residues.

The chain joins TRBV3-1 (or the pseudogene TRBV3-2) to TRBJ1-1, with D hard to call. The V end was cut by 1 base, the J end by 3 bases, with 9 bases between. The CDR3 runs 14 residues. Germline V lookup: CDR1 LGHDT, CDR2 YNNKEL (reference sequence). The CDR3 sequence: CASSQVYGYTEAFF. The CDR3 DNA reads TGTGCCAGCAGCCAAGTTTACGGCTACACTGAAGCTTTCTTT.

The rearrangement joins TRBV5-5 to TRBJ1-6; D unclear. CDR1 SGHKS and CDR2 YYEKEE come from the germline V gene (reference sequence). With 0 bases removed from V and 7 bases from J, the gap between germline ends came to 11 bases. CDR3 size: 15 residues. CDR3 DNA sequence: TGTGCCAGCAGCTTGGCCCCCGCGGGGAATTCACCCCTCCACTTT. It yields the protein CASSLAPAGNSPLHF. Combining the CDR3 with reference TRBV5-5 and TRBJ1-6 gives the whole variable domain DAGVTQSPTHLIKTRGQQVTLRCSPISGHKSVSWYQQVLGQGPQFIFQYYEKEERGRGNFPDRFSARQFPNYSSELNVNALLLGDSALYLCASSLAPAGNSPLHFGNGTRLTVT.

The rearrangement uses TRBV11-2 and TRBJ2-5; D remains unclear. The CDR3 is 13 amino acids. Per the germline V gene, CDR1 is SGHAT and CDR2 is FQNNGV. V shed 5 bases and J shed 4 bases, with 11 bases lying between them. The CDR3 DNA is TGTGCCAGCAGCCTTGGGCAGAGAGAGACCCAGTACTTC. It specifies CASSLGQRETQYF.

The chain recombines TRBV5-4 with TRBJ2-3, with D tentatively TRBD1 (6 bases). V was clipped by 4 bases and J by 2 bases, with 11 bases between them. CDR3 length: 14 amino acids. Germline V gene data show CDR1 as SGHNT and CDR2 as YYREEE (reference sequence). The CDR3 sequence is CASSRTASTDTQYF. CDR3 nucleotides: TGTGCCAGCAGCCGGACAGCCTCCACAGATACGCAGTATTTT.

This clone occurred a few times. J is TRBJ1-1 and V is TRBV27; D remains ambiguous. The CDR3 covers 15 residues. Germline CDR1 MNHEY, CDR2 SMNVEV (reference sequence). Trimming stripped 9 bases from V and 0 bases from J, with 17 bases between. CDR3 sequence: CARTKMGIMNTEAFF. In DNA form, the CDR3 reads TGTGCCAGGACAAAAATGGGGATCATGAACACTGAAGCTTTCTTT.